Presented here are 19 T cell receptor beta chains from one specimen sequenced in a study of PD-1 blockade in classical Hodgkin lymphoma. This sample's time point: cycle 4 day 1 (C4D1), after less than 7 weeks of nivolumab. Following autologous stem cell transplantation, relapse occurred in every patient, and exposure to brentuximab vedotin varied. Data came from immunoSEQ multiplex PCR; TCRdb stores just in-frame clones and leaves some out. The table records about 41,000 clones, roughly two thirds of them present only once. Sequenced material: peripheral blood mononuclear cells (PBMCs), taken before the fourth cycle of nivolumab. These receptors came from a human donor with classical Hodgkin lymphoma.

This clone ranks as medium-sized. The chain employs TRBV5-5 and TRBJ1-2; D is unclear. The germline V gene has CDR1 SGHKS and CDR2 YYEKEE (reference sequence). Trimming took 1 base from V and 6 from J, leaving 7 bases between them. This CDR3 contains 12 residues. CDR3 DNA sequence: TGTGCCAGCAGCTTGAATTGGGATGGCTACACCTTC. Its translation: CASSLNWDGYTF. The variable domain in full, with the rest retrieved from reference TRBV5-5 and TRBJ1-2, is DAGVTQSPTHLIKTRGQQVTLRCSPISGHKSVSWYQQVLGQGPQFIFQYYEKEERGRGNFPDRFSARQFPNYSSELNVNALLLGDSALYLCASSLNWDGYTFGSGTRLTVV.

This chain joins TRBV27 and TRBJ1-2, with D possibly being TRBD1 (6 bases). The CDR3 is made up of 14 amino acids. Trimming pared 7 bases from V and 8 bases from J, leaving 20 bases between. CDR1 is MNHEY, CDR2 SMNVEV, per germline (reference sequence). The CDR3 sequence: CASTTSWGALGYTF. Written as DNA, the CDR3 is TGTGCCAGCACCACCTCATGGGGGGCGCTGGGCTACACCTTC.

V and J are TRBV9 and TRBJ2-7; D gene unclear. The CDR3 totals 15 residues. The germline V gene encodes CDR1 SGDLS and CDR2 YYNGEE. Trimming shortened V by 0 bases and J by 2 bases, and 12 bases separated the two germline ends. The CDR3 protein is CASSVGWQETYEQYF. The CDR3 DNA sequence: TGTGCCAGCAGCGTAGGGTGGCAGGAGACCTACGAGCAGTACTTC.

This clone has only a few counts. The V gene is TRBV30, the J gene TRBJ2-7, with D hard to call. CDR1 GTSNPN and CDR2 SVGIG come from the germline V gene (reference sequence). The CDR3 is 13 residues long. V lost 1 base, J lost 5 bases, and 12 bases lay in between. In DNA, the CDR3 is TGTGCCTGGAGTGAGATCGGGTACGACGAGCAGTACTTC. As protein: CAWSEIGYDEQYF.

The CDR3 sequence is CASSRGLAVSTDTQYF. In nucleotides, the CDR3 is TGTGCCAGCAGCCGGGGACTAGCGGTGAGCACAGATACGCAGTATTTT. This chain connects TRBV9 to TRBJ2-3; 11 bases align to TRBD2. The CDR3 is 16 residues long. The germline gives CDR1 SGDLS, CDR2 YYNGEE. Trimming removed 4 bases from V and 0 bases from J; junction bases left unmatched: 4.

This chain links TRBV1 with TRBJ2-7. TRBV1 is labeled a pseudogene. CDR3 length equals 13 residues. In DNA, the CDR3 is TGCACCAGCAGCCAATGTACAGCGCACGAGCAGTACTTC. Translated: CTSSQCTAHEQYF.

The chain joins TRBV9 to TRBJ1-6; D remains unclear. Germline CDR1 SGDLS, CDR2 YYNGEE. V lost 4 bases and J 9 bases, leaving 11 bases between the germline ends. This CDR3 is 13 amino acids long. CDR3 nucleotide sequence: TGTGCCAGCAGCTCAATCTCGCCTTCACCCCTCCACTTT. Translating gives CASSSISPSPLHF.

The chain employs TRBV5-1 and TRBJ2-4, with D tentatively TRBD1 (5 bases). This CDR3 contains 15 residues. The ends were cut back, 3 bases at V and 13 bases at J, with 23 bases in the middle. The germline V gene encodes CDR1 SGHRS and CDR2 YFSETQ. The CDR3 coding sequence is TGCGCCAGCAGCTCAATCCAGGGTACCGTCCGGCCACAGTACTTC. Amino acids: CASSSIQGTVRPQYF.

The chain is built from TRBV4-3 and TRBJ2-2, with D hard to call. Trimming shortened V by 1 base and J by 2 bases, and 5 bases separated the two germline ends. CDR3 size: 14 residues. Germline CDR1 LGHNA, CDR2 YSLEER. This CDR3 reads CASSQGSNTGELFF. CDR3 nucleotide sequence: TGCGCCAGCAGCCAAGGGTCTAACACCGGGGAGCTGTTTTTT.

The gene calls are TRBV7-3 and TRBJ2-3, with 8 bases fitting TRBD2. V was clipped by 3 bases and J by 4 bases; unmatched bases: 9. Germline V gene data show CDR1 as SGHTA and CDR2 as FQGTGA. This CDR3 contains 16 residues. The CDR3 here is CASSFLGGGIADTQYF. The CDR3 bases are TGTGCCAGCAGCTTCCTGGGCGGGGGGATCGCAGATACGCAGTATTTT. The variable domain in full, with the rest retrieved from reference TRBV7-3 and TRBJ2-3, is GAGVSQTPSNKVTEKGKYVELRCDPISGHTALYWYRQSLGQGPEFLIYFQGTGAADDSGLPNDRFFAVRPEGSVSTLKIQRTERGDSAVYLCASSFLGGGIADTQYFGPGTRLTVL.

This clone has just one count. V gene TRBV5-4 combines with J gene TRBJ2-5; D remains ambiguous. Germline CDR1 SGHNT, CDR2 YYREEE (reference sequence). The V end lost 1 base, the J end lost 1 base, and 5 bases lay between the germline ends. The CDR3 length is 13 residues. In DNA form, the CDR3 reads TGTGCCAGCAGCTTGAACTCCCAAGAGACCCAGTACTTC. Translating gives CASSLNSQETQYF. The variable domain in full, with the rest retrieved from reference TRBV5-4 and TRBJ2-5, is ETGVTQSPTHLIKTRGQQVTLRCSSQSGHNTVSWYQQALGQGPQFIFQYYREEENGRGNFPPRFSGLQFPNYSSELNVNALELDDSALYLCASSLNSQETQYFGPGTRLLVL.

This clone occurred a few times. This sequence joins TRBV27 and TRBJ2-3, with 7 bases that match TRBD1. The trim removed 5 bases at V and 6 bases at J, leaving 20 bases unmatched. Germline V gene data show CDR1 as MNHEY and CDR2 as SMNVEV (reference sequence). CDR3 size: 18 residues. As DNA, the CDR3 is TGTGCCAGCAGTCTTTTTACCGGGACAGTCAGGGCGTGGGATACGCAGTATTTT. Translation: CASSLFTGTVRAWDTQYF.

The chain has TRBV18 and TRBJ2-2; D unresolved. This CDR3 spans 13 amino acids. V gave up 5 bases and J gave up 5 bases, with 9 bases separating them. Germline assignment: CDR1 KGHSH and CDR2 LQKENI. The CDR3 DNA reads TGTGCCAGCTCATCTAGGGTGACCGGGGAGCTGTTTTTT. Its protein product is CASSSRVTGELFF.

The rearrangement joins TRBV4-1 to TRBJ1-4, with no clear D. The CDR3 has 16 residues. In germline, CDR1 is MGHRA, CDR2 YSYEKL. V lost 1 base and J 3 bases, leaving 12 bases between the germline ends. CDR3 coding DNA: TGCGCCAGCAGCCAAGTTAACCTGGTGGCTAATGAAAAACTGTTTTTT. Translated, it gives CASSQVNLVANEKLFF.

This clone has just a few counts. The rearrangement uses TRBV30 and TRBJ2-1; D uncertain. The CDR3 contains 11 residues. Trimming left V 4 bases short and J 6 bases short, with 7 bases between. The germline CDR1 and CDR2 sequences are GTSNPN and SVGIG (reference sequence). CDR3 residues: CAWTSSNEQFF. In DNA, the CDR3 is TGTGCCTGGACTAGTAGCAATGAGCAGTTCTTC.

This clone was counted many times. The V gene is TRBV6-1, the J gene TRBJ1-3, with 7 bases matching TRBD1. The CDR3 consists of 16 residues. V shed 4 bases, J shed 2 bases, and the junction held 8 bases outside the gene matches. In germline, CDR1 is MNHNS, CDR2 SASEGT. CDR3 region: CASSAQGLGAGNTIYF. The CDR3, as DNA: TGTGCCAGCAGTGCACAGGGGCTAGGGGCTGGAAACACCATATATTTT.

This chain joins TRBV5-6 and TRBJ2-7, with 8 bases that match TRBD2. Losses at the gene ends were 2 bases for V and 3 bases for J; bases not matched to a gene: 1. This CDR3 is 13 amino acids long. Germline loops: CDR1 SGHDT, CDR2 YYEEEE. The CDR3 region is CASSFGRDYEQYF. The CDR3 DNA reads TGTGCCAGCAGCTTCGGGAGGGACTACGAGCAGTACTTC. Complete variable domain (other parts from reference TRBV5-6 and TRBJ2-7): DAGVTQSPTHLIKTRGQQVTLRCSPKSGHDTVSWYQQALGQGPQFIFQYYEEEERQRGNFPDRFSGHQFPNYSSELNVNALLLGDSALYLCASSFGRDYEQYFGPGTRLTVT.

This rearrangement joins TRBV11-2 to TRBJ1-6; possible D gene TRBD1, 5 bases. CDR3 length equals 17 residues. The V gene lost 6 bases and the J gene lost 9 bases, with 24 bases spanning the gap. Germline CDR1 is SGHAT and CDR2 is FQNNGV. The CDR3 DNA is TGTGCCAGCAGTCAACCTAAAGAGACAGTTTACGGTTCACCCCTCCACTTT. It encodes CASSQPKETVYGSPLHF.

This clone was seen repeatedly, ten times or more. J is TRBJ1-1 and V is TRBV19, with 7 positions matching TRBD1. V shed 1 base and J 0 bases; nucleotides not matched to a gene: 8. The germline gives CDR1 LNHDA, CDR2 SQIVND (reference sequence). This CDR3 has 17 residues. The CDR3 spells CASSIAGVGGMNTEAFF. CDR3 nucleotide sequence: TGTGCCAGTAGTATAGCAGGGGTAGGGGGCATGAACACTGAAGCTTTCTTT.